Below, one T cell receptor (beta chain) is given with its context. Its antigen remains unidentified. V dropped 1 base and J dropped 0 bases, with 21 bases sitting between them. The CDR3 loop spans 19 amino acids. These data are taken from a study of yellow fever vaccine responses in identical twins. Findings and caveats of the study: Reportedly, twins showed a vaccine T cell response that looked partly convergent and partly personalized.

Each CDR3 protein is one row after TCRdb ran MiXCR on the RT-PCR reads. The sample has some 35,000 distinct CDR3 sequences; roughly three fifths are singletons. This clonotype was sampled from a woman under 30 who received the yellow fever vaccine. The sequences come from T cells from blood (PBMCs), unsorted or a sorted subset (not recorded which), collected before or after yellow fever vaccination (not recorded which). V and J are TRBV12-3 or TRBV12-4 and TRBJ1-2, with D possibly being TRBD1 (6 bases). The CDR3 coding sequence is TGTGCCAGCAGTTTAGGCTACAGGGCCTACTTACATCCTAACTATGGCTACACCTTC. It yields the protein CASSLGYRAYLHPNYGYTF.